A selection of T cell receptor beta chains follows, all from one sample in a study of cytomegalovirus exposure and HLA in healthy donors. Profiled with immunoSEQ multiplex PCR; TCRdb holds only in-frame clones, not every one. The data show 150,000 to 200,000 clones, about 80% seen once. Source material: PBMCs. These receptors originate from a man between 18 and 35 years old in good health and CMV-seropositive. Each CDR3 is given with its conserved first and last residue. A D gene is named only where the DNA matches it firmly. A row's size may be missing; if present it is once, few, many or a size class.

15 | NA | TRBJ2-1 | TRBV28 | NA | TGTGCCAGCACCGCCGACTCGGGCTCCTACAATGAGCAGTTCTTC | CASTADSGSYNEQFF
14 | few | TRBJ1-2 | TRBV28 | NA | TGTGCCAGCAGTGTTCGTTCATCCCAGGGTGGCTACACCTTC | CASSVRSSQGGYTF
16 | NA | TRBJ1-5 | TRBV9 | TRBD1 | TGTGCCAGCAGCACCTCGGGACAGTCCCGGGATCAGCCCCAGCATTTT | CASSTSGQSRDQPQHF
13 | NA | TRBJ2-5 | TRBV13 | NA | TGTGCCAGCAGCGCAAGACCCGGGGAGACCCAGTACTTC | CASSARPGETQYF
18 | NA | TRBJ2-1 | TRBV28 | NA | TGTGCCAGCAGTTCCCCTAGGACAGTCTTAGGCTCCTACAATGAGCAGTTCTTC | CASSSPRTVLGSYNEQFF
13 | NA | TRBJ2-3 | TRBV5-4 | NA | TGTGCCAGCAGCATTAGCGGCACAGATACGCAGTATTTT | CASSISGTDTQYF
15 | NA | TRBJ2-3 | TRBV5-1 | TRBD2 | TGCGCCAGCAGCTTGAGGGGACTAGCGACAGATACGCAGTATTTT | CASSLRGLATDTQYF
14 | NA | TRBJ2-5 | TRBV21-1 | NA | TGTGCCAGCAGCAAAGTAAGGGCTAGCCGGGACCAGTACTTC | CASSKVRASRDQYF
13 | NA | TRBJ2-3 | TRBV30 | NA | TGTGCCTGGAGTGTCGGGAGTTCAGATACGCAGTATTTT | CAWSVGSSDTQYF
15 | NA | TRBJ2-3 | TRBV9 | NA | TGTGCCAGCAGCGTTCGGGGAGCAGGCACAGATACGCAGTATTTT | CASSVRGAGTDTQYF
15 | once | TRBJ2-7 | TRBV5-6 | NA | TGTGCCAGCAGCTTTAGTGAACTCCTCGCGGGACAGCAGTACTTC | CASSFSELLAGQQYF
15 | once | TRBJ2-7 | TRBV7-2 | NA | TGTGCCAGCAGATCCGCAGAGCGGATGCCCTACGAGCAGTACTTC | CASRSAERMPYEQYF
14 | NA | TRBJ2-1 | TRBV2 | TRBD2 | TGTGCCAGCAGTATGGCGGGAGGGCCGAGGGAGCAGTTCTTC | CASSMAGGPREQFF
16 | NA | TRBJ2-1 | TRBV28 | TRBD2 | TGTGCCAGCCGAGATCTAGCGGGAGTTGAGTACAATGAGCAGTTCTTC | CASRDLAGVEYNEQFF
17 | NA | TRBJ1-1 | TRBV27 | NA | TGTGCCAGCAGATTTAATTACCCAGGGCAGATGAACACTGAAGCTTTCTTT | CASRFNYPGQMNTEAFF
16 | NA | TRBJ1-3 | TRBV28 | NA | TGTGCCAGCAGCCCGTCGCGTTTAGTATCTGGAAACACCATATATTTT | CASSPSRLVSGNTIYF
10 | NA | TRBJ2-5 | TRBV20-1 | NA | TGCAGTGGCCTAGAAGAGACCCAGTACTTC | CSGLEETQYF
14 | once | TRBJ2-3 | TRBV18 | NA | TGTGCCAGCTCACCACTGGTCGAGACAGATACGCAGTATTTT | CASSPLVETDTQYF
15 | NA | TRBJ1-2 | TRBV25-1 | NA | TGTGCCAGCAGTGAATTCAGGGAAGGGAACTATGGCTACACCTTC | CASSEFREGNYGYTF
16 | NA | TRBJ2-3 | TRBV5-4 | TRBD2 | TGTGCCAGCAGCTTGGGCGGGAGCGGACTCACAGATACGCAGTATTTT | CASSLGGSGLTDTQYF
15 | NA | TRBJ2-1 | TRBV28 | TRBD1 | TGTGCCAGCAGTGGGGGACAGGGACATTACAATGAGCAGTTCTTC | CASSGGQGHYNEQFF
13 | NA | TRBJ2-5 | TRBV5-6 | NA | TGTGCCAGCAGCTTGGGGAGGGGAGAGACCCAGTACTTC | CASSLGRGETQYF
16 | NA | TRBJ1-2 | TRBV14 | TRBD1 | TGTGCCAGCAGCCAGGCACAGGGGCCCGGCTTGGGTGGCTACACCTTC | CASSQAQGPGLGGYTF
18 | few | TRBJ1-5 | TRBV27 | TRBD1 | TGTGCCAGCAGCCGCCCGGGAACAGGGGGCGAGGTGGATCAGCCCCAGCATTTT | CASSRPGTGGEVDQPQHF
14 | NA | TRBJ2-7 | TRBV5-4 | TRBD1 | TGTGCCAGCAGCGATCCGGGACAGGGCTACGAGCAGTACTTC | CASSDPGQGYEQYF
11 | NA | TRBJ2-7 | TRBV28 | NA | TGTGCCAGCAGTCAGATATACGAGCAGTACTTC | CASSQIYEQYF
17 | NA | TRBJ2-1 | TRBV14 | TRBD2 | TGTGCCAGCAGCCAAGATCGGTCGGCGGGAGGGCTGAATGAGCAGTTCTTC | CASSQDRSAGGLNEQFF
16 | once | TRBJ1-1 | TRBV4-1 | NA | TGCGCCAGCAGCCAAGATCTCGGAGGGATGAACACTGAAGCTTTCTTT | CASSQDLGGMNTEAFF
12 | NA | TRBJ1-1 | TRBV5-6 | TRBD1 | TGTGCCAGCAGCCCGGGACAGGCCCAAGCTTTCTTT | CASSPGQAQAFF
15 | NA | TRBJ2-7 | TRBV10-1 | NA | TGCGCCAGCAGTGACGCCCCGAGTGAGATCGACGAGCAGTACTTC | CASSDAPSEIDEQYF